The next 14 T cell receptor beta chains were all read from a single sample in a study of CD8+ T cells in alopecia areata. Stated treatment: oral pan-JAK inhibitor, 5-10 mg twice daily. Extraction and reverse transcription of RNA yielded cDNA as the sequencing template. Profiled with immunoSEQ multiplex PCR; TCRdb holds only in-frame clones, not every one. The sample has nearly 200,000 clones, roughly 60% seen once; the top ten hold more than 5.5%. The sample was CD4+ T cells sorted from blood, taken at week 24, from a patient treated with tofacitinib. All receptors come from a human donor with alopecia areata.

This clone was seen a handful of times. The chain has TRBV10-2 and TRBJ2-5, with 13 bases lining up with TRBD2. Looked up from germline, CDR1 is WSHSY and CDR2 is SAAADI. The CDR3 runs to 15 residues. The trim removed 5 bases at V and 4 bases at J, leaving 4 bases unmatched. In nucleotides, the CDR3 is TGCGCCAGCAGTAAACTAGCGGGGGGGAGAGAGACCCAGTACTTC. It codes for CASSKLAGGRETQYF.

This rearrangement joins TRBV7-6 to TRBJ2-7; 13 bases match TRBD2. The germline V gene has CDR1 SGHVS and CDR2 FNYEAQ. V gave up 5 bases and J gave up 5 bases; unmatched junction bases: 6. The CDR3 loop spans 15 amino acids. The CDR3 loop is CASSPGTSGVHEQYF. For the CDR3, the DNA is TGTGCCAGCAGCCCCGGGACTAGCGGGGTCCACGAGCAGTACTTC.

To note about this clone: This CDR3 is also generated by other DNA sequences in the sample. This sequence joins TRBV19 and TRBJ2-1; TRBD2 matches 8 bases. Losses at the gene ends were 2 bases for V and 9 bases for J; bases not matched to a gene: 6. The CDR3 extends over 14 amino acids. Germline V gene lookup returns CDR1 LNHDA and CDR2 SQIVND (reference sequence). The CDR3 region has the DNA TGTGCCAGTAGTATACTAGCGGGTGGGGGTGAGCAGTTCTTC. It encodes CASSILAGGGEQFF.

The chain combines TRBV7-2 with TRBJ2-3; TRBD2 aligns across 7 bases. Germline CDR1 reads SGHTA; CDR2 reads FQGNSA. V trimming: 1 base; J trimming: 0 bases; junction bases outside the gene matches: 1. The CDR3 length is 15 residues. The CDR3 coding sequence is TGTGCCAGCAGCTTAGGACTAGCCAGCACAGATACGCAGTATTTT. Amino acid sequence: CASSLGLASTDTQYF.

The V gene is TRBV11-2, the J gene TRBJ2-1, with unresolved D. Per the germline V gene, CDR1 is SGHAT and CDR2 is FQNNGV. CDR3 size: 16 residues. The ends were cut back, 5 bases at V and 0 bases at J, with 14 bases in the middle. This chain's CDR3 is CASSHSAVGSYNEQFF. As DNA, the CDR3 is TGTGCCAGCAGCCACTCGGCAGTCGGCTCCTACAATGAGCAGTTCTTC.

The V gene is TRBV6-4, the J gene TRBJ1-1; 7 nucleotides line up with TRBD1. The CDR3 is 14 amino acids. Trimming cost V 2 bases and J 4 bases; bases outside gene matches: 4. Looked up from germline, CDR1 is MRHNA and CDR2 is SNTAGT. In nucleotides, the CDR3 is TGTGCCAGCAGTGACACTGACAGGGCCACTGAAGCTTTCTTT. Encoded protein: CASSDTDRATEAFF.

The chain joins TRBV25-1 to TRBJ2-5; 8 positions agree with TRBD1. The CDR3 is 15 residues long. V lost 3 bases to trimming and J lost 2 bases; unmatched junction nucleotides: 5. Per the germline V gene, CDR1 is MGHDK and CDR2 is SYGVNS. DNA for the CDR3: TGTGCCAGCAGTGATGTAAGGACAGGGCAAGAGACCCAGTACTTC. The encoded protein is CASSDVRTGQETQYF. The complete variable domain, with remaining parts taken from reference TRBV25-1 and TRBJ2-5, reads EADIYQTPRYLVIGTGKKITLECSQTMGHDKMYWYQQDPGMELHLIHYSYGVNSTEKGDLSSESTVSRIRTEHFPLTLESARPSHTSQYLCASSDVRTGQETQYFGPGTRLLVL.

V gene TRBV2 combines with J gene TRBJ2-5, with TRBD2 matching 7 bases. This CDR3 has 15 amino acids. Trimming removed 3 bases from V and 4 bases from J; junction bases left unmatched: 8. Per germline, CDR1 SNHLY and CDR2 FYNNEI. CDR3 sequence: CASSDSAGLRETQYF. CDR3 DNA: TGTGCCAGCAGTGACTCAGCGGGGTTACGAGAGACCCAGTACTTC.

The V call is TRBV19, the J call TRBJ2-5; 8 bases are shared with TRBD2. The CDR3 extends over 15 amino acids. The V segment lost 2 bases and the J segment 2 bases; nucleotides outside the gene matches: 4. The germline V gene encodes CDR1 LNHDA and CDR2 SQIVND (reference sequence). As DNA, the CDR3 is TGTGCCAGTAGTATAAGTACTAGCGGTCAAGAGACCCAGTACTTC. Protein product: CASSISTSGQETQYF.

The chain employs TRBV5-4 and TRBJ2-7, with 7 bases lining up with TRBD1. There are 13 residues in the CDR3. The junction had 2 bases not matched to a gene; V was cut back by 0 bases and J by 5 bases. The germline CDR1 and CDR2 sequences are SGHNT and YYREEE (reference sequence). This chain's CDR3 is CASSLDRGDEQYF. Written as DNA, the CDR3 is TGTGCCAGCAGCTTGGACAGGGGCGACGAGCAGTACTTC.

The chain employs TRBV27 and TRBJ1-5; D gene ambiguous. Germline values: CDR1 MNHEY, CDR2 SMNVEV (reference sequence). Deletions cut 0 bases from V and 6 bases from J, with 6 bases between. The CDR3 runs to 13 residues. The CDR3 nucleotides read TGTGCCAGCAGTTTATCAGTGGGTCAGCCCCAGCATTTT. Translation gives CASSLSVGQPQHF.

The gene calls are TRBV27 and TRBJ1-1, with a weak D call TRBD1 (6 bases). From germline, CDR1 is MNHEY and CDR2 SMNVEV (reference sequence). The CDR3 loop spans 15 amino acids. The ends were cut back, 4 bases at V and 0 bases at J, with 12 bases in the middle. CDR3 bases: TGTGCCAGCAGTTCCCGGGACACCTTGAACACTGAAGCTTTCTTT. Translation: CASSSRDTLNTEAFF.

The V and J genes are TRBV4-3 and TRBJ1-1; D remains ambiguous. There are 14 residues in the CDR3. The V gene's germline CDR1 is LGHNA and CDR2 YSLEER. The V end lost 0 bases, the J end lost 3 bases, and 8 bases lay between the germline ends. The CDR3 DNA reads as TGCGCCAGCAGCCAAGATCTGGAAGACACTGAAGCTTTCTTT. It specifies CASSQDLEDTEAFF.

The chain joins TRBV9 to TRBJ2-7, with TRBD1 identical over 8 bases. Trimming took 4 bases from V and 3 from J; bases not matched to a gene: 6. The germline gives CDR1 SGDLS, CDR2 YYNGEE. The CDR3 covers 14 residues. CDR3 bases: TGTGCCAGCAGCCCTCAGGGGGCGGACTACGAGCAGTACTTC. It encodes CASSPQGADYEQYF.